One sample yielded the 29 T cell receptor beta chains listed below, sequenced in a study of T-cell reconstitution after alpha-beta-depleted transplantation in children. As it was prepared, the TCRbeta library received unique molecular identifiers. TCRdb re-called the PCR reads through MiXCR, storing one row per CDR3 protein. The sample holds roughly 500,000 distinct CDR3 sequences, over 9.5% seen once. The sample consisted of PBMCs, taken before TCRalphabeta/CD19-depleted stem cell transplant. The origin of the receptors is a child aged 2-15 years with inherited bone marrow failure, due to receive a stem cell transplant.

This clonotype was detected a few times. This may arise from a read error, as a much more abundant clone is one base away. The gene calls are TRBV5-6 and TRBJ2-7, with D tentatively TRBD1 (6 bases). The CDR3 extends over 14 amino acids. Germline V gene lookup returns CDR1 SGHDT and CDR2 YYEEEE. Trimming left V 0 bases short and J 3 bases short, with 10 bases between. CDR3 sequence reads: CASSLGGPLYEQYF. DNA for the CDR3: TGTGCCAGCAGCTTGGGGGGGCCCCTCTACGAGCAGTACTTC.

The chain recombines TRBV3-1 with TRBJ2-1; TRBD2 matches 7 bases. The CDR3 loop spans 15 amino acids. J gave up 2 bases and V 11 bases, and 12 bases lay outside the gene matches. The germline gives CDR1 LGHDT, CDR2 YNNKEL (reference sequence). The CDR3 sequence: CASKRDLAAYNEQFF. CDR3 coding DNA: TGTGCCTCAAAAAGGGACCTAGCGGCCTACAATGAGCAGTTCTTC.

The chain has TRBV5-1 and TRBJ2-5, with TRBD2 matching over 11 bases. With 4 bases clipped from V and 3 bases from J, the junction kept 8 bases outside the gene matches. Germline loops: CDR1 SGHRS, CDR2 YFSETQ. The CDR3 sequence is 16 residues long. CDR3 bases: TGCGCCAGCAGCGCATCGGGACTAGCGGATGAAGAGACCCAGTACTTC. Its protein is CASSASGLADEETQYF.

This clonotype was seen many times. The chain is built from TRBV4-2 and TRBJ1-2; D remains ambiguous. With 0 bases removed from V and 4 bases from J, the gap between germline ends came to 9 bases. The germline CDR1 and CDR2 sequences are LGHNA and YNFKEQ. The CDR3 has 14 amino acids. The CDR3 loop reads CASSQDPSSYGYTF. CDR3 bases: TGTGCCAGCAGCCAAGATCCCAGCAGCTATGGCTACACCTTC.

This clonotype was found many times. The chain couples TRBV29-1 to TRBJ2-3, with D possibly being TRBD1 or TRBD2 (5 bases each). CDR1 and CDR2 from the germline V gene are SQVTM and ANQGSEA. V lost 2 bases to trimming and J lost 11 bases, with 14 bases between them. The CDR3 is 12 residues long. The CDR3 DNA reads TGCAGCGTTGAAAGGGACGTCCGTAGGCAGTATTTT. Its protein product is CSVERDVRRQYF.

This clonotype has at least ten counts. The V call is TRBV5-5, the J call TRBJ2-3, with D perhaps being TRBD1 or TRBD2 (6 bases each). In germline, CDR1 is SGHKS, CDR2 YYEKEE (reference sequence). The germline V and J ends were trimmed by 7 bases and 15 bases, with 18 bases remaining between them. The length of the CDR3 is 11 residues. The CDR3 sequence is CASPWEDRPYF. CDR3 nucleotides: TGTGCCAGCCCCTGGGAGGACAGACCTTATTTT. Drawing the rest from reference TRBV5-5 and TRBJ2-3, the complete variable domain is DAGVTQSPTHLIKTRGQQVTLRCSPISGHKSVSWYQQVLGQGPQFIFQYYEKEERGRGNFPDRFSARQFPNYSSELNVNALLLGDSALYLCASPWEDRPYFGPGTRLTVL.

The chain joins TRBV9 to TRBJ2-7; perhaps D is TRBD1 or TRBD2 (6 bases each). With 10 bases removed from V and 2 bases from J, the gap between germline ends came to 13 bases. Germline CDR1 is SGDLS and CDR2 is YYNGEE. CDR3 length equals 12 residues. CDR3 amino acids: CAGGRDPYEQYF. CDR3 DNA sequence: TGTGCCGGGGGGCGGGACCCCTACGAGCAGTACTTC.

In this sample, this clonotype turned up many times. As DNA, the CDR3 is TGTGCCAGCAGCGGACTAGCGGGACTCCGGGAGCTGTTTTTT. It codes for CASSGLAGLRELFF. The V and J genes are TRBV6-1 and TRBJ2-2; the match to TRBD2 covers 12 bases. Germline assignment: CDR1 MNHNS and CDR2 SASEGT. This CDR3 contains 14 residues. V trimming: 6 bases; J trimming: 9 bases; junction bases outside the gene matches: 5.

This clonotype was seen at least ten times. V is TRBV7-2 and J is TRBJ2-7, with TRBD2 identical over 10 bases. CDR1 is SGHTA, CDR2 FQGNSA, per germline. V dropped 1 base and J dropped 2; count of bases not matched to a gene: 5. This CDR3 is built from 16 residues. CDR3: CASSLGWTSGAYEQYF. DNA for the CDR3: TGTGCCAGCAGCTTAGGTTGGACTAGCGGTGCCTACGAGCAGTACTTC. Complete variable domain (other parts from reference TRBV7-2 and TRBJ2-7): GAGVSQSPSNKVTEKGKDVELRCDPISGHTALYWYRQSLGQGLEFLIYFQGNSAPDKSGLPSDRFSAERTGGSVSTLTIQRTQQEDSAVYLCASSLGWTSGAYEQYFGPGTRLTVT.

This clonotype was detected a few times. V gene TRBV24-1 combines with J gene TRBJ2-5; 11 nucleotides match TRBD2. Germline CDR1 reads KGHDR; CDR2 reads SFDVKD. Trimming at V came to 3 bases and at J to 1 base, leaving 12 bases not matched to a gene. This CDR3 is built from 19 residues. In nucleotides, the CDR3 is TGTGCCACCAGTGATCCCGGGACTAGCGGCACCAAAATCCAAGAGACCCAGTACTTC. Translated: CATSDPGTSGTKIQETQYF.

This clonotype was picked up many times. The J gene is TRBJ2-1, the V gene TRBV29-1; no firm D call. The CDR3 length is 14 residues. Germline values: CDR1 SQVTM, CDR2 ANQGSEA. Trimming pared 0 bases from V and 6 bases from J, leaving 12 bases between. The CDR3 is CSVEDPETGNEQFF. CDR3 sequence (DNA): TGCAGCGTTGAAGATCCCGAGACGGGCAATGAGCAGTTCTTC.

This clonotype has just a few counts. The rearrangement joins TRBV6-1 to TRBJ2-7, with D hard to call. Germline V gene lookup returns CDR1 MNHNS and CDR2 SASEGT. V lost 6 bases to trimming and J lost 0 bases, with 9 bases between them. CDR3 length: 13 residues. In nucleotides, the CDR3 is TGTGCCAGCAGAGGACGGACCTCCTACGAGCAGTACTTC. This translates into CASRGRTSYEQYF.

V and J are TRBV4-2 and TRBJ2-1; 10 positions match TRBD2. V gave up 0 bases and J gave up 0 bases; unmatched junction bases: 11. The germline CDR1 and CDR2 sequences are LGHNA and YNFKEQ. The CDR3 is 20 amino acids. The CDR3 DNA reads as TGTGCCAGCAGCCAAGAGGTCATAGCGGGAGGCCTCAGCTCCTACAATGAGCAGTTCTTC. It encodes CASSQEVIAGGLSSYNEQFF.

V is TRBV5-4 and J is TRBJ2-5; D not certain. The CDR3 runs 15 residues. V was cut by 0 bases and J by 5 bases, with 14 bases left in between. CDR1 is SGHNT and CDR2 is YYREEE in the germline V gene (reference sequence). CDR3 residues: CASSLEPGLEETQYF. The CDR3 nucleotides read TGTGCCAGCAGCTTGGAGCCCGGTCTCGAGGAGACCCAGTACTTC.

In its sample, this clonotype was seen many times. The chain links TRBV4-3 to TRBJ2-1; 7 bases are a match to TRBD2. Losses at the gene ends were 4 bases for V and 4 bases for J; bases not matched to a gene: 10. Germline loops: CDR1 LGHNA, CDR2 YSLEER. The CDR3 length is 16 residues. CDR3 residues: CASSRDRGVAYNEQFF. The CDR3 coding sequence is TGCGCCAGCAGCCGAGACCGGGGGGTAGCGTACAATGAGCAGTTCTTC.

This clonotype has a count of ten or more. CDR3 coding DNA: TGTGCCAGCAGCCCCCCTTGGGGGGAGACCCAGTACTTC. Protein: CASSPPWGETQYF. V and J are TRBV27 and TRBJ2-5; possibly TRBD1 or TRBD2 for D (5 bases each). V was shortened by 6 bases and J by 5 bases, with 13 bases between the two germline ends. This CDR3 contains 13 residues. CDR1 and CDR2 (germline): MNHEY, SMNVEV (reference sequence).

This clonotype was recorded only once. A much larger clone lies a single base off, so this may be a read error. V and J are TRBV7-9 and TRBJ2-5; 8 bases align to TRBD2. The CDR3 totals 15 residues. The trim removed 7 bases at V and 2 bases at J, leaving 9 bases unmatched. Germline values: CDR1 SEHNR, CDR2 FQNEAQ (reference sequence). CDR3 nucleotide sequence: TGTGCCAGCAACTGGGGGCCTAGCGGGCAAGAGACCCAGTACTTC. Amino acid sequence: CASNWGPSGQETQYF. The full variable domain, its missing parts supplied by reference TRBV7-9 and TRBJ2-5, is DTGVSQNPRHKITKRGQNVTFRCDPISEHNRLYWYRQTLGQGPEFLTYFQNEAQLEKSRLLSDRFSAERPKGSFSTLEIQRTEQGDSAMYLCASNWGPSGQETQYFGPGTRLLVL.

This clonotype was counted many times. The chain has TRBV4-3 and TRBJ1-2, with D possibly TRBD1 on 5 matching bases. CDR1 is LGHNA and CDR2 is YSLEER in the germline V gene. The CDR3 sequence is 15 residues long. The germline V and J ends were trimmed by 0 bases and 4 bases, with 12 bases remaining between them. The CDR3 nucleotides read TGCGCCAGCAGCCAAGATCTGGGGGGAGTCTATGGCTACACCTTC. Its translation is CASSQDLGGVYGYTF.

On this clonotype: Possible read error: a much larger clone is one base away. The V and J genes are TRBV6-2 or TRBV6-3 and TRBJ1-1; tentatively, D is TRBD1 (5 bases). Germline V gene sequence: CDR1 MNHEY, CDR2 SVGEGT. The V end lost 4 bases, the J end lost 1 base, and 10 bases lay between the germline ends. The CDR3 sequence is 14 residues long. This CDR3 reads CASSCGAANTEAFF. The CDR3 DNA is TGTGCCAGCAGTTGCGGGGCAGCGAACACTGAAGCTTTCTTT.

A note on this clonotype: No DNA is shown, since the ends of the CDR3 on it are uncertain; the CDR3 is the one TCRdb lists. The J gene is TRBJ2-7, the V gene TRBV27; whether TRBD2, the table's D call, matches the DNA was not checked. Germline V gives CDR1 MNHEY, CDR2 SMNVEV (reference sequence). The CDR3 is made up of 16 amino acids, end residues included. The chain's CDR3 is CASSTSAGAKAYEQYF.

This clonotype was recorded a few times. The V call is TRBV6-2 or TRBV6-3, the J call TRBJ2-7; D is ambiguous. V lost 3 bases to trimming and J lost 3 bases, with 6 bases between them. CDR1 is MNHEY, CDR2 SVGEGT, per germline. This CDR3 has 12 amino acids. Written as DNA, the CDR3 is TGTGCCAGCAGTTATGGCCACTACGAGCAGTACTTC. Translation gives CASSYGHYEQYF.

There are many counts of this clonotype. The rearrangement uses TRBV6-5 and TRBJ2-4; D remains unclear. Trimming removed 4 bases at V and 9 bases at J, with 13 bases between. Germline V lookup: CDR1 MNHEY, CDR2 SVGAGI. The CDR3 sequence is 13 residues long. CDR3 sequence: CASSLRSGGIQYF. The CDR3 DNA sequence: TGTGCCAGCAGTTTAAGGTCCGGTGGCATTCAGTACTTC.

This clonotype was recorded at least ten times. The chain joins TRBV6-5 to TRBJ2-1, with TRBD2 as a possible D gene (6 bases). Germline V gene lookup returns CDR1 MNHEY and CDR2 SVGAGI. V shed 0 bases and J shed 1 base, with 13 bases lying between them. The length of the CDR3 is 17 residues. In nucleotides, the CDR3 is TGTGCCAGCAGTTACTCCCTAGTGGCGGGATCCTACAATGAGCAGTTCTTC. Protein sequence: CASSYSLVAGSYNEQFF.

Many counts were recorded for this clonotype. V gene TRBV6-1 combines with J gene TRBJ2-3; 16 bases agree with TRBD2. Germline loops: CDR1 MNHNS, CDR2 SASEGT. Trimming took 4 bases from V and 1 from J; bases not matched to a gene: 2. CDR3 length equals 17 residues. The CDR3 loop is CASSGGTSGGGTDTQYF. CDR3 nucleotides: TGTGCCAGCAGTGGAGGGACTAGCGGGGGGGGCACAGATACGCAGTATTTT.

This clonotype showed up many times. The genes are TRBV5-6 and TRBJ2-2, with TRBD1 matching 11 bases. Trimming cost V 3 bases and J 6 bases; bases outside gene matches: 1. The length of the CDR3 is 14 residues. The germline CDR1 and CDR2 sequences are SGHDT and YYEEEE. The CDR3 loop reads CASSWDRGAGELFF. Here the CDR3 DNA reads TGTGCCAGCAGCTGGGACAGGGGGGCCGGGGAGCTGTTTTTT.

The chain couples TRBV27 to TRBJ2-2; 7 bases are shared with TRBD2. Germline CDR1 is MNHEY and CDR2 is SMNVEV (reference sequence). The CDR3 totals 18 residues. Trimming removed 0 bases from V and 0 bases from J; junction bases left unmatched: 7. This chain's CDR3 is CASSLSSLSGANTGELFF. The CDR3 DNA reads TGTGCCAGCAGTTTATCATCCCTCAGCGGGGCGAACACCGGGGAGCTGTTTTTT.

This clonotype has ten or more counts. V and J are TRBV4-3 and TRBJ2-3; weak D call: TRBD1 (6 bases). The CDR3 loop spans 15 amino acids. Germline values: CDR1 LGHNA, CDR2 YSLEER. The ends were cut back, 0 bases at V and 3 bases at J, with 10 bases in the middle. The CDR3 DNA reads as TGCGCCAGCAGCCAAGAGCTAACAGGGACAGATACGCAGTATTTT. Translated, it gives CASSQELTGTDTQYF.

This clonotype came up many times. The CDR3, as DNA: TGCGCCAGCAGCCAAGAGCAGGGGGCGAGTCAAAAGCAGTACTTC. It translates to CASSQEQGASQKQYF. This chain joins TRBV4-3 and TRBJ2-7; 8 bases map to TRBD1. Germline assignment: CDR1 LGHNA and CDR2 YSLEER. Germline trimming cut 0 bases from V and 8 bases from J; bases unmatched to any gene: 9. The CDR3 is made up of 15 amino acids.

This clonotype was seen at least ten times. The chain is built from TRBV5-1 and TRBJ2-7; the D gene is possibly TRBD2 (6 bases). The CDR3 totals 16 residues. Germline V gene lookup returns CDR1 SGHRS and CDR2 YFSETQ. Trimming pared 1 base from V and 3 bases from J, leaving 17 bases between. The CDR3 loop is CASSLRGQTSHYEQYF. The CDR3 nucleotides are TGCGCCAGCAGCTTGAGGGGCCAGACTAGTCACTACGAGCAGTACTTC. Full variable domain (outside the CDR3, taken from reference TRBV5-1 and TRBJ2-7): KAGVTQTPRYLIKTRGQQVTLSCSPISGHRSVSWYQQTPGQGLQFLFEYFSETQRNKGNFPGRFSGRQFSNSRSEMNVSTLELGDSALYLCASSLRGQTSHYEQYFGPGTRLTVT.